Each of the 19 T cell receptor beta chains below was sequenced from the same sample in a study of tumor and adjacent non-tumor tissue in lung cancer. The library came from three nested PCR rounds adapted from ARM-PCR protocols. One entry per CDR3 protein results from TCRdb running MiXCR on the multiplex PCR reads. This table has about 93,000 distinct CDR3 sequences, less than 80% appearing once. The template was RNA from unsorted bulk tissue. What was sequenced was lung tumor tissue. These TCRs come from a man in his 60s with non-small cell lung cancer.

In the case of this clonotype: Germline is not matched at one junction end, which may reflect a read error. The rearrangement joins TRBV10-3 to TRBJ2-2; either TRBD1 or TRBD2 may supply D (5 bases each). Germline CDR1 is ENHRY and CDR2 is SYGVKD. The CDR3 length is 17 residues. The CDR3 DNA reads as TGTACCATCATGGAGGCAGGGAACTTAGCGAACACCGGGGAGCTGTTTTTT. Translation: CTIMEAGNLANTGELFF.

Many counts were recorded for this clonotype. The chain is built from TRBV25-1 and TRBJ2-7; TRBD1 is a possible D gene (6 bases). Between the trimmed V and J ends, which lost 3 bases and 7 bases, there was a span of 13 bases. The CDR3 loop spans 13 amino acids. Looked up from germline, CDR1 is MGHDK and CDR2 is SYGVNS. The CDR3 loop reads CASSEGRGKEQYF. CDR3 DNA: TGTGCCAGCAGTGAGGGCAGGGGTAAAGAGCAGTACTTC.

Remarks on this clonotype: The junction shows a germline mismatch at one end, possibly a read error. This chain connects TRBV6-1 to TRBJ1-5; D remains ambiguous. Germline V lookup: CDR1 MNHNS, CDR2 SASEGT. CDR3 length equals 12 residues. For the CDR3, the DNA is TGTGTCAGCAGCGAACGGTATCAGCCTCAGCATTTT. This gives the protein CVSSERYQPQHF.

As to this clonotype: A read error may be the cause here, since a much bigger clone is one base away. The CDR3 does not end in the conserved phenylalanine or tryptophan, so this is likely a read error. The J gene is TRBJ2-7, the V gene TRBV6-5; 7 bases align to TRBD1. V lost 4 bases, J lost 5 bases, and 14 bases stayed unmatched. This CDR3 is built from 16 residues. CDR1 is MNHEY and CDR2 is SVGAGI in the germline V gene. The CDR3 loop is CASSSTTQGYLHEQYL. The DNA for the CDR3 is TGTGCCAGCAGTTCCACGACACAGGGGTACCTCCACGAGCAGTACCTC.

This chain joins TRBV6-5 and TRBJ2-7, with D perhaps matching TRBD1 (5 bases). V dropped 7 bases and J dropped 6 bases, with 10 bases sitting between them. The CDR3 contains 11 residues. Germline V gene lookup returns CDR1 MNHEY and CDR2 SVGAGI. CDR3 region: CASMDMGEQYF. The CDR3 DNA reads as TGTGCCAGCATGGACATGGGCGAGCAGTACTTC.

This clonotype has at least ten counts. The rearrangement links TRBV20-1 to TRBJ2-7; the match to TRBD2 covers 9 bases. Germline lookup yields CDR1 DFQATT and CDR2 SNEGSKA (reference sequence). After removal of 0 bases from V and 3 bases from J, the junction contained 6 bases not matched to a gene. This CDR3 has 15 residues. CDR3 in amino acids: CSARDLRLAVYEQYF. In DNA, the CDR3 is TGCAGTGCTAGAGATCTACGACTAGCGGTCTACGAGCAGTACTTC.

This clonotype was observed many times. This chain connects TRBV29-1 to TRBJ2-5; D unclear. The CDR3 is 14 residues long. Germline V gene sequence: CDR1 SQVTM, CDR2 ANQGSEA. The V end was cut by 1 base, the J end by 5 bases, with 14 bases between. The CDR3 spells CSVEVAVSRETQYF. The CDR3 DNA reads as TGCAGCGTTGAAGTGGCAGTAAGCCGGGAGACCCAGTACTTC.

This clonotype has ten or more counts. This rearrangement joins TRBV12-3 or TRBV12-4 to TRBJ1-6, with unresolved D. Between the trimmed V and J ends, which lost 6 bases and 14 bases, there was a span of 14 bases. The CDR3 has 12 amino acids. The CDR3 DNA reads TGTGCCAGCAGCCCGCCGAGGTCATCCCTCCACTTT. It specifies CASSPPRSSLHF.

As concerns this clonotype: Just one base apart from a much larger clone, this may be a read error. This chain joins TRBV5-1 and TRBJ1-4, with D perhaps TRBD1 (6 bases). There are 15 residues in the CDR3. The V and J ends lost 0 bases and 6 bases respectively, with 12 bases between them. Germline CDR1 SGHRS, CDR2 YFSETQ. The CDR3 region is CASSLGGAKDEKLFF. In DNA, the CDR3 is TGCGCCAGCAGCTTGGGGGGGGCAAAGGATGAAAAACTGTTTTTT.

This clonotype has a handful of counts. A much larger clonotype is one base distant, so this may be a read error. The chain uses TRBV6-7 and TRBJ2-7; the match to TRBD1 covers 9 bases. TRBV6-7 is classed as an ORF, of uncertain function. CDR3 length: 16 residues. The CDR3 sequence is CVSIRPYGTGCDEQYF. The CDR3 bases are TGTGTCAGCATCAGACCGTACGGGACAGGGTGCGACGAGCAGTACTTC.

This clonotype was counted only a few times. A much larger clone lies a single base off, so this may be a read error. The CDR3 ends on some other residue instead of the conserved phenylalanine or tryptophan, so this is likely a read error. The V call is TRBV20-1, the J call TRBJ2-5; TRBD2 matches 10 bases. The CDR3 covers 15 residues. After removal of 6 bases from V and 4 bases from J, the junction contained 11 bases not matched to a gene. Germline loops: CDR1 DFQATT, CDR2 SNEGSKA (reference sequence). The CDR3 is CSAKAGGRLRETQYC. CDR3 nucleotides: TGCAGTGCCAAAGCGGGGGGGCGCCTTCGAGAGACCCAGTACTGC.

For this clonotype: Relative to the germline gene, one junction end is altered; a read error may explain this. CDR3 loop: CACSQQASGANVLTF. The CDR3 DNA is TGCGCCTGCAGTCAACAGGCTTCTGGGGCCAACGTCCTGACTTTC. The V and J genes are TRBV11-3 and TRBJ2-6; D is possibly TRBD1 (5 bases). The CDR3 has 15 residues. Germline CDR1 is SGHNT and CDR2 is YENEEA.

The CDR3 protein is CASSPGSGQGQETQYF. The CDR3, as DNA: TGCGCCAGCAGCCCAGGGTCGGGACAGGGACAAGAGACCCAGTACTTC. The chain couples TRBV4-1 to TRBJ2-5, with 9 bases identical to TRBD1. Germline V CDR1 and CDR2: MGHRA, YSYEKL. V gave up 4 bases and J gave up 2 bases; unmatched junction bases: 8. The CDR3 has 16 amino acids.

In regard to this clonotype: This may stem from a read error, because a much larger clone lies one nucleotide away. The J gene is TRBJ1-5, the V gene TRBV28; 10 bases map to TRBD1. CDR1 and CDR2 from the germline V gene are MDHEN and SYDVKM. The CDR3 has 14 amino acids. CDR3 protein: CTSRTPGQGSPQHF. The CDR3 coding sequence is TGTACCAGCAGAACACCGGGACAGGGGAGTCCCCAGCATTTT.

This clonotype has a count of ten or more. V gene TRBV5-6 combines with J gene TRBJ1-1; D call uncertain. This CDR3 spans 15 amino acids. From germline, CDR1 is SGHDT and CDR2 YYEEEE. V was clipped by 4 bases and J by 5 bases, with 18 bases between them. CDR3 in DNA: TGTGCCAGCAGCACTACCGGGAGTTCGTATACTGAAGCTTTCTTT. This gives the protein CASSTTGSSYTEAFF.

This clonotype was observed at least ten times. This chain links TRBV6-6 with TRBJ2-3, with unresolved D. This CDR3 contains 13 residues. Germline V lookup: CDR1 MNHNY, CDR2 SVGAGI (reference sequence). V lost 6 bases, J lost 4 bases, and 11 bases lay in between. DNA of the CDR3: TGTGCCAGCAGCCGCACTGGATCAGATACGCAGTATTTT. Amino acid sequence: CASSRTGSDTQYF.

This clonotype has a count of ten or more. One end of the junction fails to match germline, which may point to a read error. V is TRBV4-3 and J is TRBJ2-6; D uncertain. Germline V gene sequence: CDR1 LGHNA, CDR2 YSLEER. CDR3 length equals 16 residues. The CDR3 loop reads CAGSQDPSSGANVLTF. The CDR3 DNA reads as TGCGCCGGCAGCCAAGATCCGTCCTCTGGGGCCAACGTCCTGACTTTC.

In the case of this clonotype: An end of the junction does not agree with germline; a read error may underlie this. The chain combines TRBV12-3 or TRBV12-4 with TRBJ2-3; D not certain. This CDR3 region has 11 residues. In nucleotides, the CDR3 is TGTGTCAGCAGTTTGCTAGATACGCAGTTTTTT. This sequence encodes CVSSLLDTQFF.

About this clonotype itself: The junction and the germline gene differ at one end; a read error may be behind it. This rearrangement joins TRBV6-1 to TRBJ1-2, with D maybe TRBD1 (6 bases). CDR3 length: 13 amino acids. From germline, CDR1 is MNHNS and CDR2 SASEGT. The CDR3 DNA reads as TGTGCCAGCATGATGGGGGGGCCCTATGGCAACACCTTC. Encoded protein: CASMMGGPYGNTF.